Listed below are T cell receptor beta chains from one sample, sequenced in a study of T-cell memory formation after mild COVID-19. In TCRdb, the 5' RACE reads were re-called with MiXCR into one record per CDR3 protein. Seen here are 410,000 or so distinct CDR3 sequences, more than 20% observed once, and the top ten hold over 10%. Material: PBMCs or a T cell subset sorted from them (not recorded which). These receptors all come from an adult woman who had mild COVID-19 (a few samples of this study predate the infection). Cell type and time point are not known. The CDR3 runs from the conserved cysteine through the conserved F or W. Fields, in order: V gene, clone size, J gene, D gene, CDR3 DNA, CDR3 protein. D genes are given only for firm matches. Part of the rows lack a size; the others show once, few, many or a class for expanded clones.

>TRBV27|few|TRBJ2-2|.
TGTGCCAGCAGCAAGACAGGAATCACCGGGGAGCTGTTTTTT
CASSKTGITGELFF
>TRBV7-9|.|TRBJ2-7|.
TGTGCCAGCAGCTACGACACGGGGCAGTACTTC
CASSYDTGQYF
>TRBV2|.|TRBJ2-6|.
TGTGCCAGCAGCCAAGAGGGAGTTCATAGCTCTGGGGCCAACGTCCTGACTTTC
CASSQEGVHSSGANVLTF
>TRBV6-2/TRBV6-3|.|TRBJ1-1|TRBD1
TGTGCCAGCAGCCCTGACAGGGATCTCACTGAAGCTTTCTTT
CASSPDRDLTEAFF
>TRBV5-1|few|TRBJ1-2|.
TGCGCCAGCAGCTTTCTCCAGGCCAACTATGGCTACACCTTC
CASSFLQANYGYTF
>TRBV6-2/TRBV6-3|few|TRBJ1-1|.
TGTGCCAGCAGTTACGTCGACCCGAACACTGAAGCTTTCTTT
CASSYVDPNTEAFF
>TRBV24-1|.|TRBJ2-7|TRBD2
TGTGCCACCTCACTAGCGGGAAGCTACGAGCAGTACTTC
CATSLAGSYEQYF
>TRBV10-3|few|TRBJ2-1|TRBD2
TGTGCCATCAGTGAGTCGTCTAGCGGGGGGGCCAATGAGCAGTTCTTC
CAISESSSGGANEQFF
>TRBV27|.|TRBJ2-7|.
TGTGCCAGCATCCTCTCTCTGGGGGGAGACGAGCAGTACTTC
CASILSLGGDEQYF
>TRBV7-3|few|TRBJ1-1|.
TGTGCCAGCAGCTTGTTGGGGGGATTCACTGAAGCTTTCTTT
CASSLLGGFTEAFF
>TRBV14|.|TRBJ2-5|TRBD2
TGTGCCAGCAGCCCACTAGCGGGCGATCGGGAGACCCAGTACTTC
CASSPLAGDRETQYF
>TRBV7-2|few|TRBJ1-6|.
TGTGCCAGCAGCTTAGGCGGTGGGGGAAGTTCACCCCTCCACTTT
CASSLGGGGSSPLHF
>TRBV5-1|few|TRBJ2-5|TRBD2
TGCGCCAGTCGGACTAGCGGGGTGGGCATTTGGTACCAAGAGACCCAGTACTTC
CASRTSGVGIWYQETQYF
>TRBV13|.|TRBJ2-1|.
TGTGCCAGCAACCGGGGCTCCTACAATGAGCAGTTCTTC
CASNRGSYNEQFF
>TRBV4-2|few|TRBJ2-5|.
TGTGCCAGCAGCCAAGATGTGGCGGGGCGGGAGACCCAGTACTTC
CASSQDVAGRETQYF
>TRBV20-1|.|TRBJ2-1|TRBD2
TGCAGTGCTAGTCATAGCGGGTATTACAATGAGCAGTTCTTC
CSASHSGYYNEQFF
>TRBV5-8|.|TRBJ2-5|TRBD2
TGTGCCAGCAGCACCACCGGGACTAGCGAATACTTC
CASSTTGTSEYF
>TRBV7-6|few|TRBJ2-1|TRBD2
TGTGCCAGCAGCTTAGTCTCGCTAGCGGATGAGCAGTTCTTC
CASSLVSLADEQFF